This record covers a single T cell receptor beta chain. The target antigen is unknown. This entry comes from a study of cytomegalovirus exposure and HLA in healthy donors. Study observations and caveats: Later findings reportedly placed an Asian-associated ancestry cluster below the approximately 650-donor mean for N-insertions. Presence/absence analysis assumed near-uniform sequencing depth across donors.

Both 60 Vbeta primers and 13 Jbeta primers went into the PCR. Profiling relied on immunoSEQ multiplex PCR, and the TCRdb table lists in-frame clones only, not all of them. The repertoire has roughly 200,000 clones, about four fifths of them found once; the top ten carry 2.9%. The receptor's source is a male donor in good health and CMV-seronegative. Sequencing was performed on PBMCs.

CDR3 amino acids: CASSTRTSEEFF. CDR3 in DNA: TGTGCCAGCAGCACAAGGACTTCCGAGGAGTTCTTC. The gene calls are TRBV6-5 and TRBJ2-1, with D possibly being TRBD2 (5 bases). Germline V CDR1 and CDR2: MNHEY, SVGAGI. Trimming removed 6 bases from V and 14 bases from J, with 17 bases in between. The CDR3 sequence is 12 residues long.